This T cell receptor (beta chain) was documented in a study of T cell responses to AZD1222 COVID-19 vaccine. This CDR3 contains 13 residues. Germline-derived CDR1 and CDR2 are SGHRS and YFSETQ. V was trimmed by 9 bases and J by 4 bases, leaving 13 bases between them. TCRdb keeps only in-frame clones here, not all; method: immunoSEQ multiplex PCR. The sample has tens of thousands of clones, roughly nine tenths seen once. The receptor was derived from an adult who received the AZD1222 COVID-19 vaccine. The gene calls are TRBV5-1 and TRBJ2-2; D possibly corresponds to TRBD1 (6 bases). The sample consisted of peripheral blood, taken 28 days after the second AZD1222 dose. The CDR3 nucleotides are TGCGCCACCCGCGTGGGGGCCACCGGGGAGCTGTTTTTT. It yields the protein CATRVGATGELFF. The full variable domain, its missing parts supplied by reference TRBV5-1 and TRBJ2-2, is KAGVTQTPRYLIKTRGQQVTLSCSPISGHRSVSWYQQTPGQGLQFLFEYFSETQRNKGNFPGRFSGRQFSNSRSEMNVSTLELGDSALYLCATRVGATGELFFGEGSRLTVL.